Following are 5 T cell receptor beta chains from one sample sequenced in a study of blood T cell repertoires in COVID-19. The repertoire was sequenced with immunoSEQ multiplex PCR; TCRdb's copy has only in-frame clones and lacks some. Of some 350,000 clones listed, around nine tenths were seen once; the top ten hold about 3%. The sample was peripheral blood. Receptors were obtained from a human donor in a cohort sampled during active COVID-19.

The J gene is TRBJ2-5, the V gene TRBV15; 7 bases are shared with TRBD2. The CDR3 extends over 17 amino acids. V lost 0 bases, J lost 7 bases, and 14 bases stayed unmatched. Per the germline V gene, CDR1 is LNHNV and CDR2 is YYDKDF (reference sequence). This CDR3 is CATSRDLEDLGGGTQYF. In nucleotides, the CDR3 is TGTGCCACCAGCAGAGATCTTGAGGATCTGGGCGGGGGGACCCAGTACTTC.

V and J are TRBV5-1 and TRBJ2-5; TRBD2 might be the D (5 bases). The CDR3 runs to 13 residues. Trimming left V 5 bases short and J 5 bases short, with 13 bases between. Germline CDR1 and CDR2: SGHRS and YFSETQ. The CDR3 DNA reads as TGCGCCAGCAGTTCGGGAAGTTTGGAGACCCAGTACTTC. This gives the protein CASSSGSLETQYF. The full variable domain, its missing parts supplied by reference TRBV5-1 and TRBJ2-5, is KAGVTQTPRYLIKTRGQQVTLSCSPISGHRSVSWYQQTPGQGLQFLFEYFSETQRNKGNFPGRFSGRQFSNSRSEMNVSTLELGDSALYLCASSSGSLETQYFGPGTRLLVL.

The chain employs TRBV5-1 and TRBJ2-2; 7 nucleotides line up with TRBD1. The CDR3 loop spans 15 amino acids. The V gene end was trimmed by 7 bases and the J gene end by 0 bases; junction bases not matched to a gene: 6. CDR1 and CDR2 (germline): SGHRS, YFSETQ. This chain's CDR3 is CASGTGTANTGELFF. The CDR3, as DNA: TGCGCCAGCGGCACCGGGACAGCGAACACCGGGGAGCTGTTTTTT.

This chain connects TRBV30 to TRBJ1-2, with D hard to call. V lost 1 base and J lost 0, with 9 bases in between. CDR1 GTSNPN and CDR2 SVGIG come from the germline V gene (reference sequence). CDR3 length equals 14 residues. The CDR3 DNA sequence: TGTGCCTGGAGTGGAGATAAACCTAACTATGGCTACACCTTC. The encoded protein is CAWSGDKPNYGYTF.

DNA of the CDR3: TGTGCCATCAGTGAACGTTTGGGCATCCTGTCTGGAAACACCATATATTTT. It yields the protein CAISERLGILSGNTIYF. The chain recombines TRBV10-3 with TRBJ1-3; D unresolved. The ends were cut back, 3 bases at V and 1 base at J, with 16 bases in the middle. The germline V gene encodes CDR1 ENHRY and CDR2 SYGVKD. This CDR3 is built from 17 residues.